Listed here is a single T cell receptor beta chain. Assay: immunoSEQ multiplex PCR; the TCRdb copy retains only in-frame clones and omits some. The data hold fewer than 40,000 clones, with roughly nine tenths observed a single time. The data belong to a study of blood T cell repertoires in COVID-19. There are 16 residues in the CDR3. The V gene end was trimmed by 4 bases and the J gene end by 7 bases; junction bases not matched to a gene: 11. Germline CDR1 and CDR2: LNHDA and SQIVND (reference sequence). The clonotype comes from a woman of 80 years or more with active or convalescent COVID-19. Sequencing was performed on peripheral blood. The genes are TRBV19 and TRBJ1-2; 11 bases are a match to TRBD1. CDR3 region: CASSTSGTGGSGGYTF. The DNA of the CDR3 is TGTGCCAGTAGTACCTCCGGGACAGGGGGAAGTGGTGGCTACACCTTC. Combining the CDR3 with reference TRBV19 and TRBJ1-2 gives the whole variable domain DGGITQSPKYLFRKEGQNVTLSCEQNLNHDAMYWYRQDPGQGLRLIYYSQIVNDFQKGDIAEGYSVSREKKESFPLTVTSAQKNPTAFYLCASSTSGTGGSGGYTFGSGTRLTVV.